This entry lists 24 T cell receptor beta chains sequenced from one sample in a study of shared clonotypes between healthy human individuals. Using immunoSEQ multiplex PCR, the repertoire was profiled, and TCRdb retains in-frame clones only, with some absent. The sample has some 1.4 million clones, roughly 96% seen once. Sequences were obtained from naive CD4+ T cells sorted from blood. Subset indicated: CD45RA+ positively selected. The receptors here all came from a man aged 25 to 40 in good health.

The CDR3 is CASSQAPDRTSTQETQYF. The CDR3 region has the DNA TGTGCCAGCAGCCAAGCCCCAGACAGAACCTCCACTCAAGAGACCCAGTACTTC. This chain links TRBV14 with TRBJ2-5; tentatively, D is TRBD1 (5 bases). The CDR3 contains 18 residues. V dropped 1 base and J dropped 2 bases, with 20 bases sitting between them. CDR1 is SGHDN and CDR2 is FVKESK in the germline V gene.

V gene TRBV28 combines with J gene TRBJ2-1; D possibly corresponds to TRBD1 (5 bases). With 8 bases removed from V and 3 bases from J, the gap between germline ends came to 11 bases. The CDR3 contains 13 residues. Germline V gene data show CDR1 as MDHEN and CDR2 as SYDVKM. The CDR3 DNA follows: TGTGCCAGCCACGGACATGTCTACAATGAGCAGTTCTTC. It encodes CASHGHVYNEQFF.

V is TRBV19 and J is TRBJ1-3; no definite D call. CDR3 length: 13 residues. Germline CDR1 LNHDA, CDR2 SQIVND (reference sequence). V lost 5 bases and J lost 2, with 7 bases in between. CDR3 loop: CASSYPAGNTIYF. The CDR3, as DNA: TGTGCCAGTAGTTACCCGGCTGGAAACACCATATATTTT.

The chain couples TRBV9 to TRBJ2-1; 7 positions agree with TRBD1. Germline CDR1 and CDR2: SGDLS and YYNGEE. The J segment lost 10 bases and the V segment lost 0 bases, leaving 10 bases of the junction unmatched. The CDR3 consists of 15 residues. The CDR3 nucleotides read TGTGCCAGCAGCGTAGTGACAGGGCCTCTCGGGGAGCAGTTCTTC. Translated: CASSVVTGPLGEQFF.

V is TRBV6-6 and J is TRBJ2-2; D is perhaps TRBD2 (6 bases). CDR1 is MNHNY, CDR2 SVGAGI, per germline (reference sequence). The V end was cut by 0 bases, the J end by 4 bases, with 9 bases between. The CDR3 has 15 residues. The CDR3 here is CASSYSDYLTGELFF. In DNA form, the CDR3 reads TGTGCCAGCAGTTACTCGGACTACCTCACCGGGGAGCTGTTTTTT.

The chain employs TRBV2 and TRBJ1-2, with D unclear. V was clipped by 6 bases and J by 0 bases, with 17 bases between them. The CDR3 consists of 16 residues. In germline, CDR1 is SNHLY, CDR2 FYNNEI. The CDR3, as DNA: TGTGCCAGCAGCACCCTGAGAGAATCCCCTAACTATGGCTACACCTTC. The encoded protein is CASSTLRESPNYGYTF. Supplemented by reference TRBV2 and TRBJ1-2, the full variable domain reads EPEVTQTPSHQVTQMGQEVILRCVPISNHLYFYWYRQILGQKVEFLVSFYNNEISEKSEIFDDQFSVERPDGSNFTLKIRSTKLEDSAMYFCASSTLRESPNYGYTFGSGTRLTVV.

The CDR3 DNA reads TGTGCCAGCAGTCTTCGGGCCTTCAATGAGCAGTTCTTC. Translation gives CASSLRAFNEQFF. The chain joins TRBV2 to TRBJ2-1; D ambiguous. Germline-derived CDR1 and CDR2 are SNHLY and FYNNEI. V lost 5 bases to trimming and J lost 6 bases, with 11 bases between them. The CDR3 has 13 residues.

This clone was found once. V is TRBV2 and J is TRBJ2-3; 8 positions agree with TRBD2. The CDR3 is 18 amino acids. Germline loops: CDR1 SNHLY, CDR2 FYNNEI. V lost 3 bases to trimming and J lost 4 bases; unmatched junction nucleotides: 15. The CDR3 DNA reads TGTGCCAGCAGTGAGGAGCGGGAGTGGGAAGGTAGCCCAGATACGCAGTATTTT. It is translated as CASSEEREWEGSPDTQYF.

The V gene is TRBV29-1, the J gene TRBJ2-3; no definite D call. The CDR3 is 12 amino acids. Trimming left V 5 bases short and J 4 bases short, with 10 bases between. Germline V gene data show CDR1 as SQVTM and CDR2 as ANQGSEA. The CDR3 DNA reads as TGCAGCGTTCTACTCCCCCCAGATACGCAGTATTTT. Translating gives CSVLLPPDTQYF.

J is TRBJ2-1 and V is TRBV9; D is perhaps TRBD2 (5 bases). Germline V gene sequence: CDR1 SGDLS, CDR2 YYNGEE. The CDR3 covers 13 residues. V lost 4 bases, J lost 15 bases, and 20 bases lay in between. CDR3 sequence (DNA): TGTGCCAGCAGCCCTGGGCCGAAGGACTGTTCGTTCTTC. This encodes CASSPGPKDCSFF.

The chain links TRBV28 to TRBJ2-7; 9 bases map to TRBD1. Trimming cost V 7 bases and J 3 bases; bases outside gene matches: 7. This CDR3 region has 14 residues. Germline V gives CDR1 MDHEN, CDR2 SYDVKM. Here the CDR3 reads CASTYRGPVYEQYF. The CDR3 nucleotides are TGTGCCAGCACCTACAGGGGGCCCGTCTACGAGCAGTACTTC.

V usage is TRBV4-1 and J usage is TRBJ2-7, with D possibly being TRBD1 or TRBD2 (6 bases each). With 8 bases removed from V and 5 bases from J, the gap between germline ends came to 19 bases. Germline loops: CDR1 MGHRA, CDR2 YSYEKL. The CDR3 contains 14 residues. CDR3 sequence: CASGKRGDKNEQYF. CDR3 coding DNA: TGCGCCAGCGGAAAAAGGGGGGATAAAAACGAGCAGTACTTC.

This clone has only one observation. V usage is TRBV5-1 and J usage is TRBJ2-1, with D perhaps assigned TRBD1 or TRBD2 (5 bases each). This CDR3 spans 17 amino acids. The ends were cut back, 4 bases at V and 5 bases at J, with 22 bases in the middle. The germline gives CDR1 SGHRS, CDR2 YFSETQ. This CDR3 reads CASSLTPGRRINNEQFF. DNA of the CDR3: TGCGCCAGCAGCCTGACCCCGGGACGTCGGATTAACAATGAGCAGTTCTTC.

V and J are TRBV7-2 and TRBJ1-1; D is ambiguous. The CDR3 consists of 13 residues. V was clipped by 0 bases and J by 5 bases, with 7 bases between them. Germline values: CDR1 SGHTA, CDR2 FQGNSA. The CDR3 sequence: CASSLAPETEAFF. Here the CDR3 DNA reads TGTGCCAGCAGCTTAGCTCCTGAGACTGAAGCTTTCTTT.

CDR3 region: CASSSGQGMSDTQYF. CDR3 coding DNA: TGTGCCAGCAGCTCGGGACAGGGAATGTCAGATACGCAGTATTTT. The chain combines TRBV5-6 with TRBJ2-3; 9 bases line up with TRBD1. V shed 3 bases, J shed 4 bases, and the junction held 6 bases outside the gene matches. This CDR3 is built from 15 residues. Per germline, CDR1 SGHDT and CDR2 YYEEEE.

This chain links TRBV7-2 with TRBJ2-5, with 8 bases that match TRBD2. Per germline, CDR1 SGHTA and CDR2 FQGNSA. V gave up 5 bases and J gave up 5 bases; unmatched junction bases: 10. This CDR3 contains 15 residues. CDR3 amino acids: CASSPSPGGWETQYF. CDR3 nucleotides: TGTGCCAGCAGCCCTAGTCCGGGAGGGTGGGAGACCCAGTACTTC.

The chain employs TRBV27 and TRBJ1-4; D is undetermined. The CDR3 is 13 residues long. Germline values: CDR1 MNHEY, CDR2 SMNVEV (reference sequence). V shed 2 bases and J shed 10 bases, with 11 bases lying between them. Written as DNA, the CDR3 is TGTGCCAGCAGTTTAAAGTCCTTCGGAAAACTGTTTTTT. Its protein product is CASSLKSFGKLFF.

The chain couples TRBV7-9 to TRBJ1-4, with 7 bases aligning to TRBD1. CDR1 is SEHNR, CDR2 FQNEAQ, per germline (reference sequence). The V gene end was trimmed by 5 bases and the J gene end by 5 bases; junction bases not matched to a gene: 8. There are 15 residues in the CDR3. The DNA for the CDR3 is TGTGCCAGCAGCCCAGGGGGGGGCGCGAATGAAAAACTGTTTTTT. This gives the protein CASSPGGGANEKLFF.

This chain's CDR3 is CASSESGGDTEAFF. CDR3 coding DNA: TGCGCCAGCAGTGAGTCCGGAGGTGACACTGAAGCTTTCTTT. The chain uses TRBV10-1 and TRBJ1-1; no clear D. The CDR3 loop spans 14 amino acids. From germline, CDR1 is WNHNN and CDR2 SYGVQD (reference sequence). V lost 0 bases, J lost 3 bases, and 8 bases lay in between.

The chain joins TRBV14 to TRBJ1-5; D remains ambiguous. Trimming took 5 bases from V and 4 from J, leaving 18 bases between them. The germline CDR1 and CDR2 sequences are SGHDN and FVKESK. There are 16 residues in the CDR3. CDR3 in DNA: TGTGCCAGCAGCAAACGGTCGTCGACTTCGAATCAGCCCCAGCATTTT. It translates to CASSKRSSTSNQPQHF.

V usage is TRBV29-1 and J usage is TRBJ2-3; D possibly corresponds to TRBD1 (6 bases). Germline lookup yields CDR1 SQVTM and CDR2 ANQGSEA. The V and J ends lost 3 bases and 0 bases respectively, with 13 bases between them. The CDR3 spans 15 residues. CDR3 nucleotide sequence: TGCAGCGTTGATTTGAGGGACACTAGCACAGATACGCAGTATTTT. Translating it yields CSVDLRDTSTDTQYF.

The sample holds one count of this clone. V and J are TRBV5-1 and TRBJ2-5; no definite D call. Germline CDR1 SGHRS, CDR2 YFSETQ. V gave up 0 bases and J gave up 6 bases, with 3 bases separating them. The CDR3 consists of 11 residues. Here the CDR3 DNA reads TGCGCCAGCAGCTTGGATCAGACCCAGTACTTC. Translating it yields CASSLDQTQYF.

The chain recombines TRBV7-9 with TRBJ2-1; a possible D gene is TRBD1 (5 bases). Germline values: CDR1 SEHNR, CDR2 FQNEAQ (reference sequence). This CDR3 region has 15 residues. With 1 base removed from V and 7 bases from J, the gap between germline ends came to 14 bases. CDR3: CASSLGLGRVNEQFF. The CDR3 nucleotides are TGTGCCAGCAGCTTAGGCCTGGGCAGGGTGAATGAGCAGTTCTTC. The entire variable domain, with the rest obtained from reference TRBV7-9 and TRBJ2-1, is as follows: DTGVSQNPRHKITKRGQNVTFRCDPISEHNRLYWYRQTLGQGPEFLTYFQNEAQLEKSRLLSDRFSAERPKGSFSTLEIQRTEQGDSAMYLCASSLGLGRVNEQFFGPGTRLTVL.

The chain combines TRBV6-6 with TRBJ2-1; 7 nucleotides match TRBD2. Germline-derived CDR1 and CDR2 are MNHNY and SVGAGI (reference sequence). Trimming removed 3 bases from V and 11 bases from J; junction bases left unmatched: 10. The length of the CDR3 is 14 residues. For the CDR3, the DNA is TGTGCCAGCAGTTATTCGTCAGAGAGCGGGAAGCAGTTCTTC. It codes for CASSYSSESGKQFF.